The 20 T cell receptor beta chains below all came from one sample that was sequenced in a study of cytomegalovirus exposure and HLA in healthy donors. 13 Jbeta primers and 60 Vbeta primers were used for the PCR. Clones were sequenced by immunoSEQ multiplex PCR, and TCRdb holds only the in-frame ones, with some missing. The sample lists approximately 190,000 clones, under 90% seen once, with roughly 0.095% in the top ten. Input material: PBMCs. The source of these receptors is a boy younger than 10 in good health and CMV-seronegative.

This rearrangement joins TRBV6-1 to TRBJ1-1, with a tentative D call TRBD1 (6 bases). CDR1 and CDR2 from the germline V gene are MNHNS and SASEGT. V was trimmed by 6 bases and J by 1 base, leaving 12 bases between them. The CDR3 consists of 14 residues. CDR3 residues: CASSPRGANTEAFF. The DNA for the CDR3 is TGTGCCAGCAGCCCCAGGGGAGCGAACACTGAAGCTTTCTTT.

J is TRBJ2-6 and V is TRBV19; 7 bases line up with TRBD2. In germline, CDR1 is LNHDA, CDR2 SQIVND (reference sequence). Unmatched junction bases numbered 7, after V lost 5 bases and J lost 3 bases. The CDR3 spans 16 residues. CDR3 region: CASSPRGEGGANVLTF. The CDR3 DNA is TGTGCCAGTAGTCCCCGGGGGGAGGGTGGGGCCAACGTCCTGACTTTC.

The J gene is TRBJ1-1, the V gene TRBV27; maybe TRBD1 (5 bases). CDR3 size: 15 residues. The germline V and J ends were trimmed by 2 bases and 3 bases, with 13 bases remaining between them. Germline CDR1 MNHEY, CDR2 SMNVEV (reference sequence). The CDR3 loop is CASSLEAGGYTEAFF. The CDR3 coding sequence is TGTGCCAGCAGTTTAGAGGCGGGGGGTTACACTGAAGCTTTCTTT.

As regards this clone: Other nucleotide sequences from this sample produce the same CDR3. The V call is TRBV7-2, the J call TRBJ2-3; the D is unclear. V was clipped by 4 bases and J by 2 bases, with 4 bases between them. Looked up from germline, CDR1 is SGHTA and CDR2 is FQGNSA. CDR3 length: 12 residues. The CDR3 bases are TGTGCCAGCAGCTCTTACACAGATACGCAGTATTTT. This translates into CASSSYTDTQYF. Full variable domain (outside the CDR3, taken from reference TRBV7-2 and TRBJ2-3): GAGVSQSPSNKVTEKGKDVELRCDPISGHTALYWYRQSLGQGLEFLIYFQGNSAPDKSGLPSDRFSAERTGGSVSTLTIQRTQQEDSAVYLCASSSYTDTQYFGPGTRLTVL.

V gene TRBV10-3 combines with J gene TRBJ1-3; D is unresolved. CDR1 is ENHRY, CDR2 SYGVKD, per germline. CDR3 length: 14 amino acids. The V end was cut by 6 bases, the J end by 4 bases, with 13 bases between. CDR3 DNA: TGTGCCATCAGCCGAAATGAGGCGGGAAACACCATATATTTT. Its translation: CAISRNEAGNTIYF.

This clone has a single count. The chain is built from TRBV20-1 and TRBJ1-2; the D gene is possibly TRBD1 (5 bases). The CDR3 contains 11 residues. CDR1 is DFQATT and CDR2 is SNEGSKA in the germline V gene (reference sequence). Trimming removed 4 bases at V and 8 bases at J, with 11 bases between. The CDR3 loop reads CSAKDGGGYTF. In DNA form, the CDR3 reads TGCAGTGCTAAGGATGGGGGGGGCTACACCTTC.

V gene TRBV4-1 combines with J gene TRBJ2-5; TRBD1 matches 7 bases. This CDR3 has 14 amino acids. Germline V CDR1 and CDR2: MGHRA, YSYEKL. V dropped 4 bases and J dropped 2; count of bases not matched to a gene: 4. The DNA of the CDR3 is TGCGCCAGCAGCCGGGACAGTCGGCAAGAGACCCAGTACTTC. It translates to CASSRDSRQETQYF.

The rearrangement joins TRBV7-8 to TRBJ1-5; 9 nucleotides line up with TRBD1. The CDR3 totals 15 residues. V dropped 0 bases and J dropped 6; count of bases not matched to a gene: 3. Germline V gene data show CDR1 as SGHVS and CDR2 as FQNEAQ. CDR3 residues: CASSLATGGGQPQHF. Written as DNA, the CDR3 is TGTGCCAGCAGCTTAGCGACAGGGGGAGGTCAGCCCCAGCATTTT.

V gene TRBV27 combines with J gene TRBJ2-3; TRBD2 is a possible D gene (6 bases). Deletions cut 6 bases from V and 1 base from J, with 11 bases between. The germline V gene has CDR1 MNHEY and CDR2 SMNVEV (reference sequence). The length of the CDR3 is 14 residues. CDR3 sequence (DNA): TGTGCCAGCAGCCTCGGGGGACGCACAGATACGCAGTATTTT. Its protein product is CASSLGGRTDTQYF.

This chain links TRBV20-1 with TRBJ2-1; perhaps TRBD1 as D (6 bases). Germline V lookup: CDR1 DFQATT, CDR2 SNEGSKA (reference sequence). The CDR3 spans 10 residues. Between the trimmed V and J ends, which lost 5 bases and 10 bases, there was a span of 9 bases. The CDR3 spells CSAHRAEQFF. The DNA for the CDR3 is TGCAGTGCTCACAGGGCCGAGCAGTTCTTC.

J is TRBJ2-7 and V is TRBV19; 7 nucleotides agree with TRBD1. Looked up from germline, CDR1 is LNHDA and CDR2 is SQIVND (reference sequence). The CDR3 loop spans 13 amino acids. The CDR3 nucleotides are TGTGCTTCAGCCCGGGACAGCCTCTACGAGCAGTACTTC. It encodes CASARDSLYEQYF.

The sample holds a few counts of this clone. The chain recombines TRBV21-1 with TRBJ1-3; TRBD1 was called by the table and not checked on the DNA. TRBV21-1 is annotated as a pseudogene. The CDR3 spans 15 residues. CDR3 nucleotides: TGTGCCAGCAGCAAATCAGTTGTTTCAGGAAACACCATATATTTT. Translating gives CASSKSVVSGNTIYF.

With regard to this clone: Other DNA sequences from this sample encode an identical CDR3 as well. V and J are TRBV7-2 and TRBJ2-2, with D possibly matching TRBD2 (5 bases). The V gene lost 2 bases and the J gene lost 5 bases, with 6 bases spanning the gap. The germline gives CDR1 SGHTA, CDR2 FQGNSA. This CDR3 region has 13 residues. The CDR3 DNA sequence: TGTGCCAGCAGCTTACGGGGAACCGGGGAGCTGTTTTTT. Amino acids: CASSLRGTGELFF.

The rearrangement joins TRBV9 to TRBJ2-3; 7 bases map to TRBD2. The trim removed 3 bases at V and 1 base at J, leaving 5 bases unmatched. Germline lookup yields CDR1 SGDLS and CDR2 YYNGEE. This CDR3 comprises 15 residues. The CDR3 nucleotides read TGTGCCAGCAGCGGGGGAGGGGTGGGCACAGATACGCAGTATTTT. Protein: CASSGGGVGTDTQYF.

The chain is built from TRBV5-1 and TRBJ2-1; 10 bases line up with TRBD2. Germline V gene data show CDR1 as SGHRS and CDR2 as YFSETQ. The trim removed 3 bases at V and 3 bases at J, leaving 3 bases unmatched. This CDR3 spans 15 amino acids. Here the CDR3 DNA reads TGCGCCAGCAGCTCGCTAGCGGGGGTCTACAATGAGCAGTTCTTC. Protein product: CASSSLAGVYNEQFF.

The chain carries TRBV11-2 and TRBJ1-2; TRBD1 matches 8 bases. The germline V gene encodes CDR1 SGHAT and CDR2 FQNNGV. The CDR3 is 12 amino acids. V shed 6 bases, J shed 8 bases, and the junction held 5 bases outside the gene matches. Here the CDR3 DNA reads TGTGCCAGCAGTCACGGACAGGGAGGCTACACCTTC. Its translation: CASSHGQGGYTF.

CDR3 coding DNA: TGTGCCAGCAGTGAAATCTCAGGGTCAGGGGGCTATGGCTACACCTTC. This codes for CASSEISGSGGYGYTF. The V call is TRBV6-1, the J call TRBJ1-2; 7 bases match TRBD1. Germline assignment: CDR1 MNHNS and CDR2 SASEGT. V dropped 2 bases and J dropped 4; count of bases not matched to a gene: 10. This CDR3 spans 16 amino acids.

This sequence joins TRBV9 and TRBJ2-7; a possible D gene is TRBD2 (5 bases). Trimming left V 0 bases short and J 0 bases short, with 10 bases between. Germline values: CDR1 SGDLS, CDR2 YYNGEE. This CDR3 spans 15 amino acids. This CDR3 reads CASSVADGVSYEQYF. Written as DNA, the CDR3 is TGTGCCAGCAGCGTAGCGGACGGGGTCTCCTACGAGCAGTACTTC. The whole variable domain, filled in from reference TRBV9 and TRBJ2-7, reads DSGVTQTPKHLITATGQRVTLRCSPRSGDLSVYWYQQSLDQGLQFLIQYYNGEERAKGNILERFSAQQFPDLHSELNLSSLELGDSALYFCASSVADGVSYEQYFGPGTRLTVT.

The chain employs TRBV2 and TRBJ2-7; tentatively, D is TRBD2 (6 bases). The V end lost 7 bases, the J end lost 0 bases, and 19 bases lay between the germline ends. The CDR3 is 16 residues long. The V gene's germline CDR1 is SNHLY and CDR2 FYNNEI. DNA for the CDR3: TGTGCCAGCATCCACTCCGGGAGCGGTACCTCCTACGAGCAGTACTTC. Its protein product is CASIHSGSGTSYEQYF. The entire variable domain, with the rest obtained from reference TRBV2 and TRBJ2-7, is as follows: EPEVTQTPSHQVTQMGQEVILRCVPISNHLYFYWYRQILGQKVEFLVSFYNNEISEKSEIFDDQFSVERPDGSNFTLKIRSTKLEDSAMYFCASIHSGSGTSYEQYFGPGTRLTVT.

J is TRBJ2-5 and V is TRBV5-5, with a tentative D call TRBD1 (6 bases). Germline values: CDR1 SGHKS, CDR2 YYEKEE (reference sequence). The V and J ends lost 2 bases and 0 bases respectively, with 11 bases between them. This CDR3 has 15 amino acids. The chain's CDR3 is CASSFQGLYQETQYF. In DNA, the CDR3 is TGTGCCAGCAGCTTCCAGGGGTTATACCAAGAGACCCAGTACTTC.